These T cell receptor beta chains were read from a single sample in a study of blood T cell repertoires in COVID-19. The table came from immunoSEQ multiplex PCR; TCRdb's copy has only in-frame clones and leaves some out. Seen here are around 140,000 clones, around 84% observed once, and the top ten hold approximately 5%. Source material: peripheral blood. These receptors all come from a human donor in a cohort sampled during active COVID-19. The CDR3 runs from the conserved cysteine through the conserved F or W. D genes are given only for firm matches. Not every row has a clone size; where given, it reads once, few, many or a size class.

abundance: NA; d_gene: NA; v_gene: TRBV28; j_gene: TRBJ1-2; CDR3aa: CASSDSFSYGYTF; CDR3nt: TGTGCCAGCAGCGACAGTTTCTCCTATGGCTACACCTTC
abundance: once; d_gene: NA; v_gene: TRBV6-5; j_gene: TRBJ1-2; CDR3aa: CASSYSGAGYTF; CDR3nt: TGTGCCAGCAGTTACTCAGGGGCTGGCTACACCTTC
abundance: NA; d_gene: TRBD1; v_gene: TRBV12-3/TRBV12-4; j_gene: TRBJ1-2; CDR3aa: CASRAGTVYGYTF; CDR3nt: TGTGCCAGCAGAGCCGGGACAGTCTATGGCTACACCTTC
abundance: NA; d_gene: TRBD1; v_gene: TRBV19; j_gene: TRBJ2-2; CDR3aa: CASCQGASNTGELFF; CDR3nt: TGTGCCAGCTGTCAGGGGGCCTCGAACACCGGGGAGCTGTTTTTT
abundance: NA; d_gene: NA; v_gene: TRBV3-1/TRBV3-2; j_gene: TRBJ2-2; CDR3aa: CASSQEPGENTGELFF; CDR3nt: TGTGCCAGCAGCCAAGAACCCGGGGAGAACACCGGGGAGCTGTTTTTT
abundance: once; d_gene: TRBD1; v_gene: TRBV7-8; j_gene: TRBJ2-1; CDR3aa: CASSRDREQFF; CDR3nt: TGTGCCAGCAGTCGGGACAGGGAGCAGTTCTTC
abundance: NA; d_gene: TRBD1; v_gene: TRBV6-1; j_gene: TRBJ2-1; CDR3aa: CASSEKGAGSHNEQFF; CDR3nt: TGTGCCAGCAGTGAAAAGGGGGCAGGGTCTCACAATGAGCAGTTCTTC
abundance: NA; d_gene: NA; v_gene: TRBV29-1; j_gene: TRBJ1-1; CDR3aa: CSVEIDPELNTEAFF; CDR3nt: TGCAGCGTTGAAATTGATCCAGAACTGAACACTGAAGCTTTCTTT
abundance: NA; d_gene: TRBD1; v_gene: TRBV20-1; j_gene: TRBJ1-2; CDR3aa: CSAPQGDGYTF; CDR3nt: TGCAGTGCTCCACAGGGGGATGGCTACACCTTC
abundance: NA; d_gene: NA; v_gene: TRBV5-6; j_gene: TRBJ2-3; CDR3aa: CASSSPGLNTDTQYF; CDR3nt: TGTGCCAGCAGCTCGCCGGGACTGAACACAGATACGCAGTATTTT
abundance: NA; d_gene: NA; v_gene: TRBV30; j_gene: TRBJ1-2; CDR3aa: CAWSTANYGYTF; CDR3nt: TGTGCCTGGAGTACGGCTAACTATGGCTACACCTTC
abundance: NA; d_gene: NA; v_gene: TRBV7-9; j_gene: TRBJ1-4; CDR3aa: CASSYDSNEKLFF; CDR3nt: TGTGCCAGCAGCTACGACAGTAATGAAAAACTGTTTTTT
abundance: NA; d_gene: NA; v_gene: TRBV11-2; j_gene: TRBJ2-7; CDR3aa: CASSLVRLYEQYF; CDR3nt: TGTGCCAGCAGCTTAGTACGACTGTACGAGCAGTACTTC
abundance: NA; d_gene: TRBD1; v_gene: TRBV19; j_gene: TRBJ1-2; CDR3aa: CASTKTGGAYGYTF; CDR3nt: TGTGCCAGTACCAAGACAGGGGGCGCATATGGCTACACCTTC
abundance: NA; d_gene: NA; v_gene: TRBV3-1/TRBV3-2; j_gene: TRBJ1-5; CDR3aa: CASSQELHQPQHF; CDR3nt: TGTGCCAGCAGCCAAGAACTCCATCAGCCCCAGCATTTT
abundance: few; d_gene: TRBD1; v_gene: TRBV6-6; j_gene: TRBJ1-1; CDR3aa: CASRGQGTFF; CDR3nt: TGTGCCAGCAGGGGACAGGGGACTTTCTTT
abundance: NA; d_gene: NA; v_gene: TRBV27; j_gene: TRBJ1-5; CDR3aa: CASSIRGPNQPQHF; CDR3nt: TGTGCCAGCAGCATCAGGGGCCCCAATCAGCCCCAGCATTTT
abundance: NA; d_gene: TRBD1; v_gene: TRBV19; j_gene: TRBJ2-1; CDR3aa: CASTKLAGTVYNEQFF; CDR3nt: TGTGCCAGTACCAAGTTAGCCGGGACAGTCTACAATGAGCAGTTCTTC
abundance: NA; d_gene: NA; v_gene: TRBV6-2/TRBV6-3; j_gene: TRBJ1-1; CDR3aa: CASSYPQNTEAFF; CDR3nt: TGTGCCAGCAGTTACCCCCAGAACACTGAAGCTTTCTTT
abundance: NA; d_gene: TRBD2; v_gene: TRBV10-3; j_gene: TRBJ2-2; CDR3aa: CATRQDSGGTGELFF; CDR3nt: TGTGCCACCCGTCAGGATTCGGGGGGCACCGGGGAGCTGTTTTTT
abundance: NA; d_gene: NA; v_gene: TRBV11-2; j_gene: TRBJ2-1; CDR3aa: CASSPVTGLQGEQFF; CDR3nt: TGTGCCAGCAGCCCAGTAACAGGGTTACAAGGTGAGCAGTTCTTC
abundance: once; d_gene: NA; v_gene: TRBV10-2; j_gene: TRBJ1-5; CDR3aa: CASSGGNQPQHF; CDR3nt: TGCGCCAGCAGCGGGGGCAATCAGCCCCAGCATTTT
abundance: once; d_gene: NA; v_gene: TRBV7-6; j_gene: TRBJ1-3; CDR3aa: CASSLEGGGSFSGNTIYF; CDR3nt: TGTGCCAGCAGCTTAGAAGGCGGAGGTTCCTTCTCTGGAAACACCATATATTTT
abundance: few; d_gene: NA; v_gene: TRBV29-1; j_gene: TRBJ2-5; CDR3aa: CSVDGRGQLETQYF; CDR3nt: TGCAGCGTGGATGGACGGGGTCAGCTAGAGACCCAGTACTTC
abundance: NA; d_gene: NA; v_gene: TRBV24-1; j_gene: TRBJ2-1; CDR3aa: CATSGQGGFSEQFF; CDR3nt: TGTGCCACCAGTGGACAGGGAGGTTTTAGTGAGCAGTTCTTC
abundance: NA; d_gene: TRBD1; v_gene: TRBV4-1; j_gene: TRBJ1-2; CDR3aa: CASSPRDRVVGYGYTF; CDR3nt: TGCGCCAGCAGCCCCCGGGACAGGGTAGTAGGATATGGCTACACCTTC
abundance: NA; d_gene: TRBD1; v_gene: TRBV2; j_gene: TRBJ2-1; CDR3aa: CASSGTGLGQFF; CDR3nt: TGTGCCAGCAGTGGGACAGGGCTCGGGCAGTTCTTC
abundance: NA; d_gene: TRBD1; v_gene: TRBV6-5; j_gene: TRBJ1-2; CDR3aa: CASRGQAAYGYTF; CDR3nt: TGTGCCAGCAGAGGACAGGCCGCTTATGGCTACACCTTC
abundance: NA; d_gene: NA; v_gene: TRBV5-5; j_gene: TRBJ1-2; CDR3aa: CASTQVIGGGTGYTF; CDR3nt: TGTGCCAGCACCCAAGTAATCGGGGGTGGAACCGGCTACACCTTC
abundance: once; d_gene: TRBD1; v_gene: TRBV18; j_gene: TRBJ1-2; CDR3aa: CASSPRQGVIDGYTF; CDR3nt: TGTGCCAGCTCACCAAGGCAGGGGGTAATCGATGGCTACACCTTC
abundance: few; d_gene: TRBD1; v_gene: TRBV2; j_gene: TRBJ1-4; CDR3aa: CASSKDRATNEKLFF; CDR3nt: TGTGCCAGCAGTAAAGACAGGGCTACTAATGAAAAACTGTTTTTT
abundance: NA; d_gene: TRBD1; v_gene: TRBV4-2; j_gene: TRBJ2-1; CDR3aa: CASSPTHSQGSVRFF; CDR3nt: TGTGCCAGCAGCCCTACCCATTCACAGGGGAGTGTCAGGTTCTTC
abundance: few; d_gene: NA; v_gene: TRBV6-5; j_gene: TRBJ1-5; CDR3aa: CASNRVNQPQHF; CDR3nt: TGTGCCAGTAACAGGGTTAATCAGCCCCAGCATTTT